The TCR beta chain under discussion was sequenced for a study of spatial heterogeneity in lung cancer. Study-wide context: Detected sequences consistently included more beta-chain ones than alpha-chain ones. The mean occurrence of each unique TCR and UMI combination in raw reads exceeded nine.

A unique molecular identifier was carried by every single TCR cDNA molecule. TCRdb reprocessed the 5' RACE reads via MiXCR and lists one record per CDR3 protein. The table lists about 720 distinct CDR3 sequences, roughly 15% of them singletons. This CDR3 region has 16 residues. V trimming: 3 bases; J trimming: 1 base; junction bases outside the gene matches: 7. This clonotype is deemed large. Time point here: sample taken at primary tumor resection. Extraction of whole RNA from tumor, nontumor lung or frozen PBMC preceded unsorted sequencing. The starting material was normal lung tissue next to the tumor, obtained at surgery. The chain is built from TRBV12-3 or TRBV12-4 and TRBJ2-3; 7 nucleotides align to TRBD1. The TCR comes from a male donor with early-stage non-small cell lung cancer. In DNA form, the CDR3 reads TGTGCCAGCAGTTTCCGACAGGGAATCGGCACAGATACGCAGTATTTT. Its protein product is CASSFRQGIGTDTQYF.